There are a few counts of the clone carrying this T cell receptor (beta chain). Looked up from germline, CDR1 is MNHEY and CDR2 is SMNVEV (reference sequence). The CDR3 has 18 residues. The germline V and J ends were trimmed by 6 bases and 1 base, with 21 bases remaining between them. Through a sample-barcoded 5' primer and a J-beta primer mix, a second PCR was run for roughly 6 to 12 cycles. TCRdb passed the 5' RACE reads through MiXCR, listing each CDR3 protein once. This sample has about 720,000 distinct CDR3 sequences; 25% occur once, and the top ten carry under 4.5%. These data originate in a study of blood T cells in healthy people across ages. These data were also reused for a study on T cells of mothers and their children.

The chain couples TRBV27 to TRBJ2-2; a possible D gene is TRBD1 (6 bases). The source material was blood. This TCR was recovered from a boy younger than 18 in good health. This CDR3 is CASSLARGRGWNTGELFF. The CDR3 DNA sequence: TGTGCCAGCAGCCTAGCTCGGGGCAGGGGATGGAACACCGGGGAGCTGTTTTTT.